The 4 T cell receptor beta chains reported below all come from one sample, sequenced in a study of blood T cells in healthy people across ages. Through a sample-barcoded 5' primer and a J-beta primer mix, a second PCR was run for about 6 to 11 cycles. TCRdb processed the 5' RACE reads anew with MiXCR; each CDR3 protein has one entry. The sample lists roughly 700,000 distinct CDR3 sequences; 49% were seen once. The sequenced sample consisted of blood. The receptors originated from a woman in her fifties or sixties in good health.

The CDR3 loop is CASSLGQGSLNTEAFF. CDR3 nucleotides: TGCGCCAGCAGCTTGGGACAGGGGTCCCTTAACACTGAAGCTTTCTTT. This sequence joins TRBV5-1 and TRBJ1-1, with 8 bases fitting TRBD1. The CDR3 has 16 residues. Germline V CDR1 and CDR2: SGHRS, YFSETQ. The J segment lost 2 bases and the V segment lost 0 bases, leaving 6 bases of the junction unmatched. The full variable domain, with the rest looked up from reference TRBV5-1 and TRBJ1-1, is KAGVTQTPRYLIKTRGQQVTLSCSPISGHRSVSWYQQTPGQGLQFLFEYFSETQRNKGNFPGRFSGRQFSNSRSEMNVSTLELGDSALYLCASSLGQGSLNTEAFFGQGTRLTVV.

The chain uses TRBV28 and TRBJ1-1, with 9 bases identical to TRBD1. The CDR3 length is 14 residues. Germline V gene lookup returns CDR1 MDHEN and CDR2 SYDVKM. V dropped 5 bases and J dropped 4; count of bases not matched to a gene: 5. Here the CDR3 reads CASSPQGAATEAFF. The DNA for the CDR3 is TGTGCCAGCAGTCCACAGGGGGCGGCCACTGAAGCTTTCTTT. The variable domain in full, with the rest retrieved from reference TRBV28 and TRBJ1-1, is DVKVTQSSRYLVKRTGEKVFLECVQDMDHENMFWYRQDPGLGLRLIYFSYDVKMKEKGDIPEGYSVSREKKERFSLILESASTNQTSMYLCASSPQGAATEAFFGQGTRLTVV.

There are a few counts of this clonotype. The chain employs TRBV27 and TRBJ2-5; D may correspond to TRBD1 or TRBD2 (5 bases each). V shed 3 bases and J shed 7 bases, with 18 bases lying between them. Germline-derived CDR1 and CDR2 are MNHEY and SMNVEV (reference sequence). This CDR3 is built from 15 residues. This CDR3 is CASSLFGTNRGTQYF. Written as DNA, the CDR3 is TGTGCCAGCAGTTTGTTCGGGACCAATAGAGGGACCCAGTACTTC.

This clonotype came up a few times. The chain carries TRBV4-3 and TRBJ2-5; 11 bases are shared with TRBD2. The CDR3 loop spans 15 amino acids. CDR1 is LGHNA and CDR2 is YSLEER in the germline V gene. With V trimmed by 1 base and J by 4 bases, 2 bases remained unmatched. CDR3 loop: CASSQGGLAAETQYF. The CDR3 bases are TGCGCCAGCAGCCAAGGGGGACTAGCGGCAGAGACCCAGTACTTC.